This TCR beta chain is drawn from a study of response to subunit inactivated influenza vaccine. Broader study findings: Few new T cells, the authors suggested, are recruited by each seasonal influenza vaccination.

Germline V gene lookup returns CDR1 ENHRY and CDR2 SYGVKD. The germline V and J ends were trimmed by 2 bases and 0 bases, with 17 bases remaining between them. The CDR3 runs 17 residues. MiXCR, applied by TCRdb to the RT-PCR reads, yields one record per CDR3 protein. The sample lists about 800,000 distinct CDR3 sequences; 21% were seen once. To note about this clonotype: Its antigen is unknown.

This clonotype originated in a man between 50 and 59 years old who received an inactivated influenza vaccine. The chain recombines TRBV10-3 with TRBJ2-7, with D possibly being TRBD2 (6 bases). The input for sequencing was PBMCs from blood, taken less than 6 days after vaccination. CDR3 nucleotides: TGTGCCATCAGTGAGACCCCCCTAGCGCCGAGCTCCTACGAGCAGTACTTC. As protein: CAISETPLAPSSYEQYF.